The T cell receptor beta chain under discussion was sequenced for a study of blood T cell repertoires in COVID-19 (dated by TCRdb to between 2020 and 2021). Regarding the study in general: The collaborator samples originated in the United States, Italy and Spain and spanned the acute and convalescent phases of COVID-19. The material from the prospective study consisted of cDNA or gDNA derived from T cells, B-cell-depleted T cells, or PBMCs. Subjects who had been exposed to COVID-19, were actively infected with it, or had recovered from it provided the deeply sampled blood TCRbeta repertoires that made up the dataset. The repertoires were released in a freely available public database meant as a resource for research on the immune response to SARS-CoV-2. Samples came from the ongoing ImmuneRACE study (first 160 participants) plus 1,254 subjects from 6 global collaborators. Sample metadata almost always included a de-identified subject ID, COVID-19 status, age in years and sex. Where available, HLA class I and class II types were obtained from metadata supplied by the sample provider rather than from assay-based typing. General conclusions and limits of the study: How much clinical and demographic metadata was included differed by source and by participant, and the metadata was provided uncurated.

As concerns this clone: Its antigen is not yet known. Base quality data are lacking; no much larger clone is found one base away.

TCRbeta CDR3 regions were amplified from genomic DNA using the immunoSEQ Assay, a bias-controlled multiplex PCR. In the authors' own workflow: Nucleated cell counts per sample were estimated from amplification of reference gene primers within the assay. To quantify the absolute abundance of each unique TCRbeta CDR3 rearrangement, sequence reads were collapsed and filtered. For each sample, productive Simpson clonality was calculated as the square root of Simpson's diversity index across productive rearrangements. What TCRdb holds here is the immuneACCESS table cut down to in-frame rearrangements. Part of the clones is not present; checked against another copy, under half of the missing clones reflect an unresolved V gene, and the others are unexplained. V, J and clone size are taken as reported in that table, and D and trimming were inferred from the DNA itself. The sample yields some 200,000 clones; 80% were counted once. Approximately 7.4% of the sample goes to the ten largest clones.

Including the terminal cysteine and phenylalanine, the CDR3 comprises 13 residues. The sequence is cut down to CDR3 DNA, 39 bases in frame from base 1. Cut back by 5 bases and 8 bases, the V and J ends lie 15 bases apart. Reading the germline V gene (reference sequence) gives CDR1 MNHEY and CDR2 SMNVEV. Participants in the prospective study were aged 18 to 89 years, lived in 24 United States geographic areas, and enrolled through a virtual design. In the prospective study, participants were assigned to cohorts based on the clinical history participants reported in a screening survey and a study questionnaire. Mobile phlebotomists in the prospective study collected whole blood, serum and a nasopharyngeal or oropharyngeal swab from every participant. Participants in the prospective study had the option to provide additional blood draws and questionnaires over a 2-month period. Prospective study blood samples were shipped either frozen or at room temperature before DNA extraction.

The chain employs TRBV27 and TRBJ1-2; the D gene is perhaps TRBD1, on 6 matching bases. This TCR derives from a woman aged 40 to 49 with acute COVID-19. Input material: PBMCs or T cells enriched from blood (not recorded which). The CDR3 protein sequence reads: CASSPRDTRGYTF. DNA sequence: TGTGCCAGCAGTCCCAGGGACACGAGGGGCTACACCTTC.